Included here is one T cell receptor (beta chain) sequence, with context. This entry comes from a study of blood T cell repertoires in COVID-19. Study-wide context: Acute and convalescent COVID-19 specimens originated in the United States, Italy and Spain.

In the original analysis: Researchers report that nucleated cell counts were estimated from reference gene primer amplification. Clones were read by immunoSEQ multiplex PCR, and TCRdb kept only the in-frame ones, dropping some. The V and J calls and clone size were taken over from that table, and D and trimming were inferred from the DNA. Of about 380,000 clones in the sample, about 89% were seen once. The CDR3 spans 14 residues. The germline CDR1 and CDR2 sequences are PRHDT and FYEKMQ (reference sequence). The V and J ends lost 4 bases and 3 bases respectively, with 9 bases between them. Sequenced: peripheral blood. The genes are TRBV13 and TRBJ2-2; D not resolved. This receptor was taken from a man aged 35 to 55 with acute or convalescent COVID-19. This CDR3 is CASSSPRDTGELFF. The DNA for the CDR3 is TGTGCCAGCAGCTCCCCCCGGGACACCGGGGAGCTGTTTTTT.